This T cell receptor beta chain derives from a study of blood T cell repertoires in COVID-19. Trimming shortened V by 4 bases and J by 7 bases, and 14 bases separated the two germline ends. The CDR3 is made up of 14 amino acids. Germline assignment: CDR1 MNHEY and CDR2 SMNVEV (reference sequence). TCRdb's copy holds only in-frame clones and misses some; the assay was immunoSEQ multiplex PCR. The sample gives 65,000 to 90,000 clones, 83% of which show up once; around 29% is in the top ten. The specimen sequenced was peripheral blood. The sequence was collected from a woman older than 75 with acute or convalescent COVID-19. This sequence joins TRBV27 and TRBJ2-1, with D tentatively TRBD2 (5 bases). The CDR3 sequence: CASSSPGSWNEQFF. CDR3 coding DNA: TGTGCCAGCAGTTCACCGGGATCTTGGAATGAGCAGTTCTTC.